This T cell receptor beta chain was recorded in a study of blood T cell repertoires in COVID-19. At the level of the study: Italy, Spain and the United States were the sources of the convalescent and acute COVID-19 samples. PBMCs, B-cell-depleted T cells, or T cells provided the cDNA or gDNA that made up the material.

V gave up 5 bases and J gave up 2 bases; unmatched junction bases: 9. Germline V lookup: CDR1 SGHTA, CDR2 FQGNSA. The CDR3 length is 16 residues. In the authors' methods: For nucleated cells, counts were estimated from reference gene primer amplification. Sequencing used immunoSEQ multiplex PCR; TCRdb keeps in-frame clones, though not all of them. The DNA gave D and trimming, while V, J and clone size come from that table. The sample contains about 330,000 clones, roughly 90% of which appear only once. The chain carries TRBV7-2 and TRBJ2-1, with 7 bases aligning to TRBD2. The TCR sequence derives from a woman in her forties or fifties with active or convalescent COVID-19. What was sequenced was peripheral blood. The CDR3 DNA is TGTGCCAGCAGCCAGAAGAGACTAGCACCCTACAATGAGCAGTTCTTC. This gives the protein CASSQKRLAPYNEQFF. Drawing the rest from reference TRBV7-2 and TRBJ2-1, the complete variable domain is GAGVSQSPSNKVTEKGKDVELRCDPISGHTALYWYRQSLGQGLEFLIYFQGNSAPDKSGLPSDRFSAERTGGSVSTLTIQRTQQEDSAVYLCASSQKRLAPYNEQFFGPGTRLTVL.